The next 25 T cell receptor beta chains were all read from a single sample in a study of breast tumors, draining lymph nodes, adjacent tissues. TCRdb redid the calling of the multiplex PCR reads with MiXCR, one entry per CDR3 protein. The repertoire holds 150,000 to 200,000 distinct CDR3 sequences, with around 35% as singletons. Samples came from axillary lymph nodes draining the breast cancer. The sample comprised axillary lymph node tissue. The receptors derive from a female donor with breast cancer. Some clones in this sample may be carry-over from other donors' samples.

As regards this clonotype: A much larger clonotype is one base distant, so this may be a read error. V usage is TRBV7-9 and J usage is TRBJ1-2; possible D gene TRBD1, 6 bases. The CDR3 is made up of 15 amino acids. The V gene's germline CDR1 is SEHNR and CDR2 FQNEAQ (reference sequence). CDR3 DNA sequence: TGTGCCAGCGGCTTACCAACAGGGTTTGGGTATGGCTACACCTTC. Protein product: CASGLPTGFGYGYTF.

The chain uses TRBV28 and TRBJ1-2, with no clear D. Germline lookup yields CDR1 MDHEN and CDR2 SYDVKM. The CDR3 covers 14 residues. Between the trimmed V and J ends, which lost 3 bases and 2 bases, there was a span of 10 bases. The DNA for the CDR3 is TGTGCCAGCAGTTTCGGCGGGGAGAACTATGGCTACACCTTC. Translated: CASSFGGENYGYTF.

In this sample, this clonotype turned up many times. The chain uses TRBV18 and TRBJ2-1; 8 bases map to TRBD1. The germline V gene encodes CDR1 KGHSH and CDR2 LQKENI. Trimming took 4 bases from V and 3 from J; bases not matched to a gene: 5. This CDR3 has 15 amino acids. The CDR3 sequence is CASSRDRSHYNEQFF. The CDR3, as DNA: TGTGCCAGCTCACGGGACAGGTCGCACTACAATGAGCAGTTCTTC.

This clonotype has at least ten counts. This may arise from a read error, as a much more abundant clone is one base away. This rearrangement joins TRBV20-1 to TRBJ1-6, with D unresolved. CDR1 is DFQATT and CDR2 is SNEGSKA in the germline V gene (reference sequence). The CDR3 is 12 residues long. In DNA, the CDR3 is TGCAGTGCTAGAGCGACCAATTCACCCCCCCACTTT. The encoded protein is CSARATNSPPHF.

The chain uses TRBV27 and TRBJ2-5; no definite D call. Germline V lookup: CDR1 MNHEY, CDR2 SMNVEV (reference sequence). This CDR3 region has 13 residues. V was pared by 5 bases and J by 0 bases, with 7 bases between. The DNA for the CDR3 is TGTGCCAGCAGTCGAAAGTACCAAGAGACCCAGTACTTC. This encodes CASSRKYQETQYF.

In nucleotides, the CDR3 is TGCGCCAGCAGCCATCAGGGTAGGCCGCCCCAGCATTTT. This codes for CASSHQGRPPQHF. The chain has TRBV4-1 and TRBJ1-5, with TRBD1 as a possible D gene (5 bases). The CDR3 is 13 amino acids. Germline CDR1 is MGHRA and CDR2 is YSYEKL. V dropped 3 bases and J dropped 9 bases, with 12 bases sitting between them.

Ten or more counts support this clonotype. V usage is TRBV5-4 and J usage is TRBJ2-3; D is possibly TRBD1 (5 bases). Germline-derived CDR1 and CDR2 are SGHNT and YYREEE (reference sequence). The V end was cut by 3 bases, the J end by 3 bases, with 11 bases between. The CDR3 has 14 amino acids. CDR3 region: CASSSPRETDTQYF. The CDR3 DNA reads as TGTGCCAGCAGCTCTCCCAGGGAAACAGATACGCAGTATTTT.

This clonotype came up once. The V call is TRBV25-1, the J call TRBJ2-3; D not certain. This CDR3 spans 18 amino acids. Germline CDR1 reads MGHDK; CDR2 reads SYGVNS. The ends were cut back, 0 bases at V and 2 bases at J, with 18 bases in the middle. The CDR3 reads CASSEYNTNPHNTDTQYF. The CDR3 DNA reads as TGTGCCAGCAGTGAATATAACACCAACCCCCACAACACAGATACGCAGTATTTT.

This clonotype was observed a single time. CDR3 nucleotides: TGCAGTGCTCGACAGGGTCGTAATGAAAAACTGTTTTTT. Translating it yields CSARQGRNEKLFF. The gene calls are TRBV20-1 and TRBJ1-4; 7 bases fit TRBD1. Germline CDR1 DFQATT, CDR2 SNEGSKA (reference sequence). This CDR3 region has 13 residues. Trimming at V came to 5 bases and at J to 4 bases, leaving 4 bases not matched to a gene.

In regard to this clonotype: Since a much larger clone is just one base distant, this may be a read error. This chain links TRBV5-1 with TRBJ2-1; D could derive from TRBD1 or TRBD2 (7 bases each). Germline values: CDR1 SGHRS, CDR2 YFSETQ. This CDR3 spans 14 amino acids. CDR3 nucleotides: TGCGCCAGCAGCGCGGGGGACAGCTACAAGGAGCAGTTCTTC. It encodes CASSAGDSYKEQFF.

At least ten counts were recorded for this clonotype. The chain has TRBV6-5 and TRBJ1-2; D is unclear. The V and J ends lost 0 bases and 2 bases respectively, with 7 bases between them. Germline CDR1 reads MNHEY; CDR2 reads SVGAGI. The CDR3 has 14 amino acids. In DNA, the CDR3 is TGTGCCAGCAGTTACTCGAAGCTAAACTATGGCTACACCTTC. Encoded protein: CASSYSKLNYGYTF.

The chain links TRBV10-3 to TRBJ1-5; possible D gene TRBD1, 5 bases. CDR1 is ENHRY and CDR2 is SYGVKD in the germline V gene. The CDR3 length is 14 residues. V gave up 8 bases and J gave up 7 bases, with 18 bases separating them. The CDR3 loop is CAIGSLSGDQPQHF. CDR3 in DNA: TGTGCCATCGGTTCCCTGTCCGGGGACCAGCCCCAGCATTTT.

This clonotype was seen ten or more times. The J gene is TRBJ2-7, the V gene TRBV5-1; 9 positions agree with TRBD2. V was clipped by 4 bases and J by 4 bases; unmatched bases: 6. CDR1 SGHRS and CDR2 YFSETQ come from the germline V gene. The CDR3 sequence is 14 residues long. The CDR3 loop reads CASSGIAGAYEQYF. The CDR3 DNA reads TGCGCCAGCAGCGGAATAGCGGGGGCATACGAGCAGTACTTC.

This clonotype appeared a few times. This chain links TRBV11-1 with TRBJ1-1, with D hard to call. With 0 bases removed from V and 4 bases from J, the gap between germline ends came to 3 bases. This CDR3 is built from 12 residues. The germline V gene has CDR1 SGHAT and CDR2 FQDESV (reference sequence). CDR3 nucleotide sequence: TGTGCCAGCAGCTTAGCGGTCACTGAAGCTTTCTTT. As protein: CASSLAVTEAFF.

This clonotype was observed a few times. One base away lies a much larger clone, so this may be a sequencing read error. The chain is built from TRBV12-3 or TRBV12-4 and TRBJ1-3; D call uncertain. This CDR3 has 11 residues. Trimming removed 8 bases from V and 4 bases from J, with 6 bases in between. CDR3 loop: CASWFGNTIYF. As DNA, the CDR3 is TGTGCCAGCTGGTTCGGAAACACCATATATTTT.

In this sample, this clonotype turned up many times. The chain uses TRBV20-1 and TRBJ2-3; 9 bases are a match to TRBD2. The length of the CDR3 is 15 residues. With V trimmed by 6 bases and J by 3 bases, 10 bases remained unmatched. CDR1 and CDR2 from the germline V gene are DFQATT and SNEGSKA (reference sequence). CDR3 protein: CSATERLAGTDTQYF. In DNA form, the CDR3 reads TGCAGTGCGACCGAACGGCTAGCGGGAACAGATACGCAGTATTTT.

This clonotype showed up just once. A much larger clone is a single base away; this may be a read error. The rearrangement joins TRBV5-4 to TRBJ2-1; 7 bases align to TRBD2. The CDR3 spans 15 residues. The germline CDR1 and CDR2 sequences are SGHNT and YYREEE (reference sequence). CDR3: CASNLVTAGLDEQFF. CDR3 nucleotide sequence: TGTGCCAGCAACTTGGTTACAGCGGGATTAGATGAGCAGTTCTTC.

This clonotype has at least ten counts. The chain employs TRBV20-1 and TRBJ1-5; D remains ambiguous. The CDR3 has 17 amino acids. The germline CDR1 and CDR2 sequences are DFQATT and SNEGSKA (reference sequence). Trimming shortened V by 0 bases and J by 5 bases, and 20 bases separated the two germline ends. The CDR3 nucleotides read TGCAGTGCTAGAGATCTCAAGGAGGCGGCAGCCTATCAGCCCCAGCATTTT. It codes for CSARDLKEAAAYQPQHF.

This clonotype was picked up a small number of times. The chain recombines TRBV3-1 with TRBJ2-1, with TRBD2 matching over 10 bases. Per germline, CDR1 LGHDT and CDR2 YNNKEL (reference sequence). Unmatched junction bases numbered 11, after V lost 3 bases and J lost 9 bases. The CDR3 runs to 16 residues. The CDR3 sequence is CASSHSGGRGRGEQFF. In DNA, the CDR3 is TGTGCCAGCAGCCATAGCGGGGGGAGGGGTCGGGGTGAGCAGTTCTTC.

On this clonotype itself: This may stem from a read error, because a much larger clone lies one nucleotide away. This CDR3 is missing its conserved last phenylalanine or tryptophan, likely due to a read error. The rearrangement joins TRBV30 to TRBJ2-7, with TRBD2 as a possible D gene (5 bases). The ends were cut back, 0 bases at V and 6 bases at J, with 6 bases in the middle. CDR1 and CDR2 from the germline V gene are GTSNPN and SVGIG (reference sequence). The CDR3 has 11 residues. The CDR3 nucleotides are TGTGCCTGGAGTGTACTAGGCGAGCAGTACCTC. Protein sequence: CAWSVLGEQYL.

As for this clonotype: A much larger clonotype is one base distant, so this may be a read error. The chain has TRBV7-8 and TRBJ2-4, with no clear D. The CDR3 has 19 residues. Germline CDR1 reads SGHVS; CDR2 reads FQNEAQ. The CDR3 coding sequence is TGTGTCAGCAGCCCACTATCCGCTACAGCTACCCAGGCCAAAAACATTCAGTACTTC. Translating gives CVSSPLSATATQAKNIQYF.

Points on this clonotype: This clone may be a read error of a much larger clone one base away. This chain links TRBV6-1 with TRBJ2-1; 9 bases agree with TRBD2. Germline-derived CDR1 and CDR2 are MNHNS and SASEGT. This CDR3 is 14 amino acids long. The V gene end was trimmed by 7 bases and the J gene end by 4 bases; junction bases not matched to a gene: 5. For the CDR3, the DNA is TGTGCCAGCACTCCTAGCGGGGTATACAATGAGCAGTTCTTC. Protein product: CASTPSGVYNEQFF.

In its sample, this clonotype was seen many times. This chain connects TRBV7-2 to TRBJ2-1; D perhaps matches TRBD2 (5 bases). This CDR3 region has 15 residues. Germline V lookup: CDR1 SGHTA, CDR2 FQGNSA. Trimming took off 5 bases at V and 4 bases at J, with 15 bases between the two ends. CDR3 amino acids: CASSTELGYYNEQFF. For the CDR3, the DNA is TGTGCCAGCAGCACCGAACTAGGATATTACAATGAGCAGTTCTTC.

For this clonotype: No DNA is shown, since the ends of the CDR3 on it are uncertain; the CDR3 is the one TCRdb lists. The chain employs TRBV5-1 and TRBJ2-1; the listed D gene, TRBD2, was not tested against the DNA. A total of 14 residues make up the CDR3, ends included. Per the germline V gene, CDR1 is SGHRS and CDR2 is YFSETQ. The CDR3 is CASSLVARGNEQLF.

This clonotype was detected many times. The rearrangement joins TRBV7-3 to TRBJ2-3; D is unresolved. The V gene lost 4 bases and the J gene lost 1 base, with 3 bases spanning the gap. Germline V gene sequence: CDR1 SGHTA, CDR2 FQGTGA. This CDR3 region has 12 residues. The CDR3 sequence: CASSSGTDTQYF. CDR3 in DNA: TGTGCCAGCAGCTCGGGCACAGATACGCAGTATTTT.